One sample yielded the 24 T cell receptor beta chains listed below, sequenced in a study of cytomegalovirus exposure and HLA in healthy donors. The PCR ran on 60 Vbeta and 13 Jbeta primers. Profiled with immunoSEQ multiplex PCR; TCRdb holds only in-frame clones, not every one. The table has roughly 130,000 clones, 80% seen once. The sample comprised PBMCs. Receptor source: a young man in good health and CMV-seronegative.

This clone was picked up one time. This rearrangement joins TRBV18 to TRBJ1-6; D unresolved. This CDR3 is 13 amino acids long. Per germline, CDR1 KGHSH and CDR2 LQKENI. The V gene lost 2 bases and the J gene lost 7 bases, with 6 bases spanning the gap. CDR3 coding DNA: TGTGCCAGCTCACCAAACAGCAATTCACCCCTCCACTTT. It is translated as CASSPNSNSPLHF.

This clone occurred a few times. V is TRBV29-1 and J is TRBJ2-7; 9 nucleotides agree with TRBD1. The V and J ends lost 3 bases and 4 bases, in that order; junction bases with no gene match: 7. The CDR3 has 14 residues. In germline, CDR1 is SQVTM, CDR2 ANQGSEA. The CDR3 loop is CSVDYGQGPYEQYF. The CDR3 bases are TGCAGCGTTGATTATGGACAGGGGCCTTACGAGCAGTACTTC.

A few counts support this clone. J is TRBJ1-1 and V is TRBV7-2, with TRBD1 as a possible D gene (6 bases). The V gene's germline CDR1 is SGHTA and CDR2 FQGNSA. This CDR3 comprises 14 residues. The ends were cut back, 5 bases at V and 7 bases at J, with 17 bases in the middle. In DNA, the CDR3 is TGTGCCAGCAGCCCAGAGGACAGCATGCTTGAAGCTTTCTTT. This sequence encodes CASSPEDSMLEAFF.

This rearrangement joins TRBV7-6 to TRBJ2-3; TRBD2 matches at 11 bases. V was clipped by 5 bases and J by 7 bases; unmatched bases: 2. The CDR3 is made up of 13 amino acids. Germline values: CDR1 SGHVS, CDR2 FNYEAQ. The CDR3 nucleotides read TGTGCCAGCAGCGCTAGCGGGGGGAATACGCAGTATTTT. Protein product: CASSASGGNTQYF.

The chain joins TRBV10-3 to TRBJ1-5; TRBD1 aligns across 8 bases. Germline CDR1 is ENHRY and CDR2 is SYGVKD. J lost 5 bases, V lost 5 bases, and 5 bases had no gene match. This CDR3 has 14 amino acids. CDR3 region: CAISRTGTDQPQHF. The CDR3, as DNA: TGTGCCATCAGTCGGACAGGGACGGATCAGCCCCAGCATTTT.

The chain combines TRBV19 with TRBJ2-7, with D perhaps matching TRBD1 (5 bases). The CDR3 is 14 residues long. V dropped 1 base and J dropped 9 bases, with 16 bases sitting between them. From germline, CDR1 is LNHDA and CDR2 SQIVND (reference sequence). CDR3 in DNA: TGTGCCAGTAGTATAGCTTCAGGGCCCTGGGGGCAGTACTTC. Its translation is CASSIASGPWGQYF.

The genes are TRBV30 and TRBJ2-7; TRBD1 might be the D (7 bases). This CDR3 contains 14 residues. Germline values: CDR1 GTSNPN, CDR2 SVGIG (reference sequence). V lost 2 bases to trimming and J lost 7 bases, with 18 bases between them. CDR3 DNA sequence: TGTGCCTGGAGTCCGGGACAGCTAGGGGGGGAGCAGTACTTC. Translated, it gives CAWSPGQLGGEQYF.

This chain connects TRBV29-1 to TRBJ1-2; possibly TRBD1 for D (5 bases). Per germline, CDR1 SQVTM and CDR2 ANQGSEA. The CDR3 totals 17 residues. V lost 4 bases and J lost 8, with 29 bases in between. This CDR3 reads CSVVRIAGRLPFYGYTF. The DNA for the CDR3 is TGCAGCGTTGTAAGGATTGCGGGGCGCCTCCCCTTCTACGGCTACACCTTC.

The V gene is TRBV7-2, the J gene TRBJ2-2; 8 bases agree with TRBD2. V gave up 5 bases and J gave up 7 bases; unmatched junction bases: 6. Germline CDR1 is SGHTA and CDR2 is FQGNSA. The CDR3 length is 14 residues. CDR3 protein: CASSPQRELGELFF. The CDR3 bases are TGTGCCAGCAGCCCACAGCGGGAGCTCGGGGAGCTGTTTTTT.

This chain joins TRBV10-3 and TRBJ2-7; 9 bases line up with TRBD1. Germline CDR1 reads ENHRY; CDR2 reads SYGVKD. Unmatched junction bases numbered 5, after V lost 2 bases and J lost 6 bases. The CDR3 is 14 amino acids. CDR3 loop: CAISEDRGSPEQYF. CDR3 DNA: TGTGCCATCAGTGAGGACAGGGGGTCACCCGAGCAGTACTTC.

This chain links TRBV7-2 with TRBJ1-1; D is perhaps TRBD1 (5 bases). This CDR3 is 17 amino acids long. The germline CDR1 and CDR2 sequences are SGHTA and FQGNSA. Trimming took off 0 bases at V and 2 bases at J, with 16 bases between the two ends. CDR3 DNA: TGTGCCAGCAGCTTAGCCGGGCAGGGCGGTTACAACACTGAAGCTTTCTTT. Its protein product is CASSLAGQGGYNTEAFF.

The chain is built from TRBV5-1 and TRBJ1-3; D is unresolved. V was cut by 2 bases and J by 6 bases, with 18 bases left in between. The CDR3 runs to 16 residues. CDR1 and CDR2 from the germline V gene are SGHRS and YFSETQ. The CDR3 DNA sequence: TGCGCCAGCAGCTTCGGCGGAAGAGCGCCTCTAAACACCATATATTTT. This sequence encodes CASSFGGRAPLNTIYF.

The V gene is TRBV7-9, the J gene TRBJ1-2, with D uncertain. The ends were cut back, 1 base at V and 1 base at J, with 7 bases in the middle. The CDR3 consists of 14 residues. CDR1 and CDR2 from the germline V gene are SEHNR and FQNEAQ (reference sequence). The CDR3 bases are TGTGCCAGCAGCTTAGGAGGAGTTAACTATGGCTACACCTTC. The encoded protein is CASSLGGVNYGYTF.

This clone was counted between two and nine times. This chain's CDR3 is CASTSNTEAFF. The CDR3, as DNA: TGTGCCAGTACCTCGAACACTGAAGCTTTCTTT. The chain recombines TRBV19 with TRBJ1-1; D is unresolved. Germline CDR1 LNHDA, CDR2 SQIVND (reference sequence). CDR3 length: 11 amino acids. Deletions cut 7 bases from V and 1 base from J, with 4 bases between. The whole variable domain, remainder taken from reference TRBV19 and TRBJ1-1, is DGGITQSPKYLFRKEGQNVTLSCEQNLNHDAMYWYRQDPGQGLRLIYYSQIVNDFQKGDIAEGYSVSREKKESFPLTVTSAQKNPTAFYLCASTSNTEAFFGQGTRLTVV.

This chain links TRBV7-3 with TRBJ2-2, with 8 bases identical to TRBD1. V dropped 5 bases and J dropped 6; count of bases not matched to a gene: 5. Germline V gene data show CDR1 as SGHTA and CDR2 as FQGTGA. This CDR3 region has 14 residues. The chain's CDR3 is CASSPRTGSGELFF. Written as DNA, the CDR3 is TGTGCCAGCAGCCCACGGACAGGGTCCGGGGAGCTGTTTTTT. Supplemented by reference TRBV7-3 and TRBJ2-2, the full variable domain reads GAGVSQTPSNKVTEKGKYVELRCDPISGHTALYWYRQSLGQGPEFLIYFQGTGAADDSGLPNDRFFAVRPEGSVSTLKIQRTERGDSAVYLCASSPRTGSGELFFGEGSRLTVL.

The J gene is TRBJ2-1, the V gene TRBV7-9; 15 bases agree with TRBD2. The CDR3 has 16 amino acids. Germline V gene sequence: CDR1 SEHNR, CDR2 FQNEAQ (reference sequence). V gave up 5 bases and J gave up 10 bases; unmatched junction bases: 9. The CDR3 protein is CASSQPGLAGGAEQFF. The CDR3 DNA follows: TGTGCCAGCAGCCAACCGGGACTAGCGGGAGGAGCCGAGCAGTTCTTC.

The chain employs TRBV7-3 and TRBJ1-1, with 7 bases matching TRBD1. With 4 bases clipped from V and 4 bases from J, the junction kept 3 bases outside the gene matches. Germline CDR1 reads SGHTA; CDR2 reads FQGTGA. This CDR3 contains 13 residues. Here the CDR3 reads CASSSTGVTEAFF. The CDR3 DNA sequence: TGTGCCAGCAGCTCCACAGGGGTCACTGAAGCTTTCTTT. Drawing the rest from reference TRBV7-3 and TRBJ1-1, the complete variable domain is GAGVSQTPSNKVTEKGKYVELRCDPISGHTALYWYRQSLGQGPEFLIYFQGTGAADDSGLPNDRFFAVRPEGSVSTLKIQRTERGDSAVYLCASSSTGVTEAFFGQGTRLTVV.

The chain has TRBV7-9 and TRBJ2-5; 15 nucleotides align to TRBD2. J gave up 4 bases and V 5 bases, and 5 bases lay outside the gene matches. This CDR3 contains 16 residues. Germline CDR1 and CDR2: SEHNR and FQNEAQ (reference sequence). CDR3 DNA sequence: TGTGCCAGCAGCCAACTGGGACTAGCGGGAGGAGAGACCCAGTACTTC. It yields the protein CASSQLGLAGGETQYF.

The chain is built from TRBV5-1 and TRBJ2-2, with D possibly matching TRBD1 (5 bases). Trimming left V 2 bases short and J 3 bases short, with 11 bases between. CDR3 length: 15 amino acids. CDR1 is SGHRS and CDR2 is YFSETQ in the germline V gene. The CDR3 spells CASSLPAGYTGELFF. The CDR3, as DNA: TGCGCCAGCAGCTTACCGGCAGGGTACACCGGGGAGCTGTTTTTT.

This clone was found a few times. The V and J genes are TRBV28 and TRBJ1-1; TRBD1 matches at 7 bases. Looked up from germline, CDR1 is MDHEN and CDR2 is SYDVKM. Unmatched junction bases numbered 14, after V lost 3 bases and J lost 4 bases. The CDR3 covers 17 residues. The DNA of the CDR3 is TGTGCCAGCAGTTTTCCTACGTTACAGGGGCAGCGCACTGAAGCTTTCTTT. Its protein product is CASSFPTLQGQRTEAFF.

The CDR3 is CASSQDRTGATEAFF. The CDR3 region has the DNA TGTGCCAGCAGCCAAGATCGCACAGGGGCCACTGAAGCTTTCTTT. The chain combines TRBV4-2 with TRBJ1-1, with TRBD1 matching 7 bases. In germline, CDR1 is LGHNA, CDR2 YNFKEQ. This CDR3 spans 15 amino acids. J was trimmed by 4 bases and V by 0 bases; bases with no gene match: 5.

This chain connects TRBV5-1 to TRBJ2-3; 7 bases match TRBD2. After removal of 2 bases from V and 1 base from J, the junction contained 7 bases not matched to a gene. The CDR3 runs to 16 residues. Germline CDR1 is SGHRS and CDR2 is YFSETQ. CDR3 coding DNA: TGCGCCAGCAGCTTCGGTGGTGCGGGAGGCACAGATACGCAGTATTTT. Its translation is CASSFGGAGGTDTQYF.

The gene calls are TRBV11-2 and TRBJ2-5; possible D gene TRBD2, 5 bases. Germline CDR1 reads SGHAT; CDR2 reads FQNNGV. This CDR3 contains 14 residues. V was cut by 3 bases and J by 4 bases, with 12 bases left in between. The CDR3 loop reads CASSFSTRGETQYF. Here the CDR3 DNA reads TGTGCCAGCAGCTTTTCCACTAGAGGAGAGACCCAGTACTTC.

The chain couples TRBV6-5 to TRBJ1-1; 7 bases agree with TRBD1. The V gene end was trimmed by 4 bases and the J gene end by 3 bases; junction bases not matched to a gene: 8. The V gene's germline CDR1 is MNHEY and CDR2 SVGAGI. There are 15 residues in the CDR3. CDR3 amino acids: CASSSRQGRYTEAFF. The CDR3 DNA reads TGTGCCAGCAGTTCCAGACAGGGAAGGTACACTGAAGCTTTCTTT.